Below are 3 T cell receptor beta chains sequenced from a single sample in a study of T cells after yellow fever vaccination. TCRdb re-called the 5' RACE reads through MiXCR, storing one row per CDR3 protein. The table includes approximately 550,000 distinct CDR3 sequences, 15% to 20% detected once. The sequencing here drew on PBMCs, taken 15 days after the yellow fever booster vaccination. These receptor sequences come from a man aged 25 to 45 who received the YFV17D yellow fever vaccine.

V usage is TRBV19 and J usage is TRBJ2-1; 8 bases match TRBD2. The ends lost 9 bases at V and 6 bases at J; junction bases unmatched: 13. Germline CDR1 is LNHDA and CDR2 is SQIVND (reference sequence). The length of the CDR3 is 15 residues. In DNA form, the CDR3 reads TGTGCCAGACGACGGGGTAGCGGGAAAGGCAATGAGCAGTTCTTC. The encoded protein is CARRRGSGKGNEQFF.

This clonotype was observed many times. This chain connects TRBV5-1 to TRBJ2-5; 7 nucleotides match TRBD1. Germline V gene data show CDR1 as SGHRS and CDR2 as YFSETQ. The CDR3 has 14 amino acids. Trimming cost V 7 bases and J 4 bases; bases outside gene matches: 10. This chain's CDR3 is CASYRDSHLETQYF. In nucleotides, the CDR3 is TGCGCCAGCTACCGGGACAGCCATCTAGAGACCCAGTACTTC.

This clonotype was counted many times. The genes are TRBV5-1 and TRBJ2-2; perhaps TRBD1 as D (6 bases). The CDR3 has 15 residues. V shed 6 bases and J shed 4 bases, with 16 bases lying between them. Germline assignment: CDR1 SGHRS and CDR2 YFSETQ. CDR3 sequence reads: CASTPGTLVTGELFF. DNA for the CDR3: TGCGCCAGCACTCCCGGGACACTAGTCACCGGGGAGCTGTTTTTT.